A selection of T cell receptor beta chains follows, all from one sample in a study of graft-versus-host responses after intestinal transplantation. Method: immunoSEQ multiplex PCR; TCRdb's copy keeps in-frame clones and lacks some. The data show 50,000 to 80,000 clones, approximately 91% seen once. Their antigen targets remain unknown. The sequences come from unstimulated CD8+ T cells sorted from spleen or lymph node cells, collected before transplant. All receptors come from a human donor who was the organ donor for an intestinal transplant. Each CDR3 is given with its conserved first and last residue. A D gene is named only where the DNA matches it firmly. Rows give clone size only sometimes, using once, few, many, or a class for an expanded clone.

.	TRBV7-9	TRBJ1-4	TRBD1	CASSFGTGDEKLFF	TGTGCCAGCAGCTTTGGGACAGGGGATGAAAAACTGTTTTTT
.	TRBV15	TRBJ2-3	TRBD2	CATSRPLAGGSDTQYF	TGTGCCACCAGCAGACCTCTAGCGGGAGGATCAGATACGCAGTATTTT
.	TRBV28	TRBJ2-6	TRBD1	CASSQTGPSSGANVLTF	TGTGCCAGCAGCCAGACAGGGCCCTCCTCTGGGGCCAACGTCCTGACTTTC
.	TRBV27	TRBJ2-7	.	CASSFGSASAYEQYF	TGTGCCAGCAGTTTCGGTAGCGCCAGCGCCTACGAGCAGTACTTC
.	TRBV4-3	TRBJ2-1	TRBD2	CASSPRGAGGPDEQFF	TGCGCCAGCAGCCCCAGGGGAGCGGGAGGGCCCGATGAGCAGTTCTTC
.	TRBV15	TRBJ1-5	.	CATSGPVSHSNQPQHF	TGTGCCACCAGCGGCCCTGTTAGCCATAGCAATCAGCCCCAGCATTTT
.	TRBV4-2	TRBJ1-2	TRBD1	CASSRFAGTEFYGYTF	TGTGCCAGCAGCCGATTTGCCGGGACAGAATTCTATGGCTACACCTTC
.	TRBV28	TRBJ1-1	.	CASSSADRTSEAFF	TGTGCCAGCAGCAGCGCTGACAGGACTAGTGAAGCTTTCTTT
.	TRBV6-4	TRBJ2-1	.	CASSDGTGVEEQFF	TGTGCCAGCAGTGACGGGACGGGGGTAGAGGAGCAGTTCTTC
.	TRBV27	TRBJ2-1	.	CATRVGGLNEQFF	TGTGCCACCAGGGTGGGAGGTCTCAATGAGCAGTTCTTC
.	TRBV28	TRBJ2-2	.	CASSFLAGYSYLHGELFF	TGTGCCAGCAGTTTCCTCGCGGGGTACAGCTATCTACACGGGGAGCTGTTTTTT
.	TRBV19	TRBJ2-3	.	CASSSRVWTGTDTQYF	TGTGCCAGTAGTTCGCGGGTTTGGACGGGCACAGATACGCAGTATTTT
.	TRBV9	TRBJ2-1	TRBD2	CASSVASGRGNEQFF	TGTGCCAGCAGCGTCGCTAGCGGGAGAGGTAATGAGCAGTTCTTC
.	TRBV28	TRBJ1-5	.	CASSLIREEGNQPQHF	TGTGCCAGCAGTTTAATCCGGGAGGAAGGTAATCAGCCCCAGCATTTT
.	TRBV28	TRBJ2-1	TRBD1	CASSPGTAYNEQFF	TGTGCCAGCAGCCCCGGGACAGCTTACAATGAGCAGTTCTTC
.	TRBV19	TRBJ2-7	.	CASSIGLFYEQYF	TGTGCCAGTAGTATTGGACTTTTCTACGAGCAGTACTTC
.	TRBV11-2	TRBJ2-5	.	CASSLAAYQETQYF	TGTGCCAGCAGCTTAGCCGCGTACCAAGAGACCCAGTACTTC
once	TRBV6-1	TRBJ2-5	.	CATKADSPTQETQYF	TGTGCCACCAAAGCAGACAGCCCGACTCAAGAGACCCAGTACTTC
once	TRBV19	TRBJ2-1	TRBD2	CASSIWAGGPYNEQFF	TGTGCCAGTAGTATCTGGGCGGGGGGTCCTTACAATGAGCAGTTCTTC
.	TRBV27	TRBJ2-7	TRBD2	CASSFRAGVYEQYF	TGTGCCAGCAGTTTCCGGGCGGGAGTATACGAGCAGTACTTC
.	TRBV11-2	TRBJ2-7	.	CASSLVVDYEQYF	TGTGCCAGCAGCTTGGTAGTAGACTACGAGCAGTACTTC
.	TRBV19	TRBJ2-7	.	CASSLTGWAYEQYF	TGTGCCAGTAGTCTTACAGGGTGGGCCTACGAGCAGTACTTC
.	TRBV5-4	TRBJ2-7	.	CASRREFYYEQYF	TGTGCCAGCCGCCGGGAGTTTTACTACGAGCAGTACTTC
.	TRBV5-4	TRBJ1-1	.	CASSPLLGGTEAFF	TGTGCCAGCAGCCCCCTGTTGGGAGGCACTGAAGCTTTCTTT
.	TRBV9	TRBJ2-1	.	CASSAAAGHNEQFF	TGTGCCAGCAGCGCCGCCGCAGGTCACAATGAGCAGTTCTTC
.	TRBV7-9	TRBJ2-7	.	CASSSLTPNSYEQYF	TGTGCCAGCAGCTCCCTTACACCAAACTCCTACGAGCAGTACTTC
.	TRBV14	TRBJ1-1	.	CASSFKQVFF	TGTGCCAGCAGCTTCAAACAGGTTTTCTTT
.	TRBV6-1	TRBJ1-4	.	CASSDVPGREFATNEKLFF	TGTGCCAGCAGTGACGTCCCGGGACGGGAGTTTGCAACTAATGAAAAACTGTTTTTT
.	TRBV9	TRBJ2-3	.	CASSERSTDTQYF	TGTGCCAGCAGCGAGCGGAGCACAGATACGCAGTATTTT
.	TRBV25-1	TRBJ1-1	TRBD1	CASSTLRGDRAPYEAFF	TGTGCCAGCAGTACACTTAGGGGGGACAGGGCTCCATATGAAGCTTTCTTT
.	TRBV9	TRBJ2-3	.	CASSVGQGTDTQYF	TGTGCCAGCAGCGTAGGGCAGGGGACAGATACGCAGTATTTT
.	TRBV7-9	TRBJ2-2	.	CASSPSSTGELFF	TGTGCCAGCAGCCCTTCCAGCACCGGGGAGCTGTTTTTT
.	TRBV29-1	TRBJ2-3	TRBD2	CSVESGTSGRWDTQYF	TGCAGCGTCGAATCCGGGACTAGCGGGAGATGGGATACGCAGTATTTT
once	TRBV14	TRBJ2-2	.	CASSHRQASTGELFF	TGTGCCAGCAGCCACCGACAGGCGTCCACCGGGGAGCTGTTTTTT
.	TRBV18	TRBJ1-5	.	CASSPSRGRGNQPQHF	TGTGCCAGCTCACCGAGCAGGGGAAGGGGCAATCAGCCCCAGCATTTT
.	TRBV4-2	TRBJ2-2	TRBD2	CASSQGLAGPNTGELFF	TGTGCCAGCAGCCAAGGACTAGCGGGCCCGAACACCGGGGAGCTGTTTTTT
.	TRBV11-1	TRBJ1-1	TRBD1	CASSTGTAEAFF	TGTGCCAGCAGCACCGGGACAGCTGAAGCTTTCTTT
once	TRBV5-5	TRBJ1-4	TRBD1	CASSLERTGKKLFF	TGTGCCAGCAGCTTGGAAAGGACAGGAAAAAAACTGTTTTTT
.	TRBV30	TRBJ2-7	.	CAWSVHRVGYEQYF	TGTGCCTGGAGTGTACACAGGGTCGGGTACGAGCAGTACTTC
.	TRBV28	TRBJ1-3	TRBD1	CASSLWSTGQGIISGNTIYF	TGTGCCAGCAGTTTATGGTCGACGGGACAGGGGATTATATCTGGAAACACCATATATTTT
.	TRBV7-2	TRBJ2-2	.	CASSLTGSNTGELFF	TGTGCCAGCAGCCTTACGGGATCGAACACCGGGGAGCTGTTTTTT
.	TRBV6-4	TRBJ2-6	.	CASSDRGGGANVLTF	TGTGCCAGCAGTGACAGGGGAGGTGGGGCCAACGTCCTGACTTTC
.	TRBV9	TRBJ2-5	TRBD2	CASSQGLAEETQYF	TGTGCCAGCAGCCAGGGACTAGCGGAAGAGACCCAGTACTTC
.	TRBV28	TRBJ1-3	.	CASRPGHRELDSGNTIYF	TGTGCCAGCAGACCGGGACATAGGGAATTGGACTCTGGAAACACCATATATTTT
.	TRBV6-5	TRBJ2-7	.	CASSYQGSYEQYF	TGTGCCAGCAGTTACCAGGGCTCCTACGAGCAGTACTTC